The present T cell receptor beta chain was sequenced within a study of CD8+CD57+ T cells in acquired aplastic anemia. Study at large: The mean DNA yield obtained from sorted CD4+ and CD8+ cells came to 3 to 3.5 ug.

Study results and limitations: Significance was not reached for CD8+ Simpson's diversity between patients and controls. Patients and controls shared twenty-nine CD8+ CDR3 sequences, which appeared highly expressed in patients and within their immunodominant clones.

Genomic DNA, serving as template, underwent TCR beta VDJ and CDR3 profiling. Via MiXCR, TCRdb re-called the reads, giving one row per CDR3 protein. The sample includes just over 200,000 distinct CDR3 sequences, about 60% of them seen just once. The CDR3 loop spans 15 amino acids. V shed 1 base and J 8 bases; nucleotides not matched to a gene: 10. CDR1 is DFQATT and CDR2 is SNEGSKA in the germline V gene (reference sequence). Only one count was recorded for this clonotype. Its antigen is not known. For sequencing, patients were chosen who had shown expansion of CD8+CD57+ cells by flow cytometry. No therapy was given to patients before blood sampling.

This TCR came from a human donor with aplastic anemia. Input material: sorted CD4+, CD8+, or CD8+CD57+ T cells (not recorded which) from PBMCs. This chain links TRBV20-1 with TRBJ2-1, with 8 nucleotides matching TRBD2. The CDR3 region has the DNA TGCAGTGCTAGAGTTAGCGGGGCGGAGTGGCATGAGCAGTTCTTC. It translates to CSARVSGAEWHEQFF.